This entry lists 31 T cell receptor beta chains sequenced from one sample in a study of control samples from healthy donors and cancer patients. Only in-frame clones appear in the TCRdb table, and some are missing; sequencing was by immunoSEQ multiplex PCR. Among under 150,000 clones listed, around 88% were seen once. The source material was blood. The origin of the receptors is a man in his forties in good health.

J is TRBJ2-1 and V is TRBV6-6, with 8 bases fitting TRBD2. Per the germline V gene, CDR1 is MNHNY and CDR2 is SVGAGI (reference sequence). This CDR3 spans 14 amino acids. Unmatched junction bases numbered 7, after V lost 8 bases and J lost 4 bases. The CDR3: CASGSGGRYNEQFF. The DNA for the CDR3 is TGTGCCAGCGGGAGCGGGGGAAGGTACAATGAGCAGTTCTTC.

The count of this clone is one. The chain links TRBV15 to TRBJ2-7; TRBD1 might be the D (5 bases). V lost 0 bases and J lost 0, with 9 bases in between. This CDR3 contains 15 residues. Per the germline V gene, CDR1 is LNHNV and CDR2 is YYDKDF (reference sequence). For the CDR3, the DNA is TGTGCCACCAGCAGAGAGTCCACAGGCTCCTACGAGCAGTACTTC. It translates to CATSRESTGSYEQYF.

V gene TRBV18 combines with J gene TRBJ2-3; 8 nucleotides line up with TRBD2. CDR3 size: 16 residues. Looked up from germline, CDR1 is KGHSH and CDR2 is LQKENI. V dropped 2 bases and J dropped 1; count of bases not matched to a gene: 5. The CDR3 protein is CASSPVGSGGTDTQYF. The CDR3 DNA follows: TGTGCCAGCTCACCAGTGGGTAGCGGGGGCACAGATACGCAGTATTTT.

The count of this clone is one. The rearrangement joins TRBV29-1 to TRBJ1-1; D unresolved. Germline-derived CDR1 and CDR2 are SQVTM and ANQGSEA. V was shortened by 1 base and J by 7 bases, with 4 bases between the two germline ends. CDR3 length equals 10 residues. CDR3 sequence: CSVEVGEAFF. In DNA form, the CDR3 reads TGCAGCGTTGAAGTAGGTGAAGCTTTCTTT.

This clone was recorded once. This sequence joins TRBV7-2 and TRBJ1-4; D remains unclear. Looked up from germline, CDR1 is SGHTA and CDR2 is FQGNSA. Between the trimmed V and J ends, which lost 3 bases and 10 bases, there was a span of 15 bases. The CDR3 loop spans 14 amino acids. CDR3 sequence: CASSLWRESGKLFF. DNA of the CDR3: TGTGCCAGCAGCTTGTGGAGGGAAAGTGGAAAACTGTTTTTT.

The rearrangement links TRBV18 to TRBJ1-3, with D unclear. The CDR3 length is 15 residues. Trimming shortened V by 1 base and J by 8 bases, and 15 bases separated the two germline ends. Germline V gene data show CDR1 as KGHSH and CDR2 as LQKENI. The CDR3 reads CASSPLPGSGYTIYF. The DNA of the CDR3 is TGTGCCAGCTCACCACTCCCGGGCTCAGGATACACCATATATTTT.

This clone was observed a single time. Its ends do not fully match the called genes, so a read error is possible. The chain recombines TRBV5-1 with TRBJ2-7; no firm D call. The CDR3 runs to 11 residues. Germline CDR1 is SGHRS and CDR2 is YFSETQ. The CDR3 DNA is TGCGCCAGCAGCTTGGTTAGCAAAGTTTTCTTC. Translating it yields CASSLVSKVFF.

The V call is TRBV18, the J call TRBJ1-1; 7 nucleotides align to TRBD1. This CDR3 has 15 residues. Germline V gives CDR1 KGHSH, CDR2 LQKENI. Trimming removed 3 bases from V and 1 base from J; junction bases left unmatched: 5. The CDR3 protein is CASSPGTVPNTEAFF. The CDR3, as DNA: TGTGCCAGCTCACCGGGGACAGTCCCGAACACTGAAGCTTTCTTT.

The rearrangement joins TRBV5-5 to TRBJ2-4; maybe TRBD1 (6 bases). Trimming shortened V by 6 bases and J by 0 bases, and 13 bases separated the two germline ends. The CDR3 consists of 15 residues. Per the germline V gene, CDR1 is SGHKS and CDR2 is YYEKEE (reference sequence). CDR3 protein: CASTLTGLAKNIQYF. For the CDR3, the DNA is TGTGCCAGCACCCTGACAGGCCTAGCCAAAAACATTCAGTACTTC.

This clone was seen only once. The gene calls are TRBV12-3 or TRBV12-4 and TRBJ1-2; 7 bases line up with TRBD1. The J segment lost 6 bases and the V segment lost 7 bases, leaving 8 bases of the junction unmatched. The CDR3 loop spans 13 amino acids. The CDR3 nucleotides read TGTGCCAGCACCCCTGACAGGGTCCATGGCTACACCTTC. It translates to CASTPDRVHGYTF.

V gene TRBV6-4 combines with J gene TRBJ1-1; TRBD1 is a possible D gene (5 bases). The germline V gene has CDR1 MRHNA and CDR2 SNTAGT. The V and J ends lost 4 bases and 1 base respectively, with 7 bases between them. There are 13 residues in the CDR3. The CDR3 is CASSVGTNTEAFF. CDR3 bases: TGTGCCAGCAGTGTGGGGACGAACACTGAAGCTTTCTTT.

The chain employs TRBV3-1 (or the pseudogene TRBV3-2) and TRBJ1-2; the D gene is possibly TRBD1 (6 bases). The CDR3 extends over 12 amino acids. CDR1 and CDR2 from the germline V gene are LGHDT and YNNKEL (reference sequence). V lost 4 bases and J 7 bases, leaving 10 bases between the germline ends. CDR3 in DNA: TGTGCCAGCAGCCCAAGGGGGGGTGGCTACACCTTC. Protein: CASSPRGGGYTF.

V and J are TRBV29-1 and TRBJ2-7; D not resolved. CDR3 length: 10 residues. CDR1 is SQVTM and CDR2 is ANQGSEA in the germline V gene. The V end was cut by 6 bases, the J end by 3 bases, with 6 bases between. The CDR3 reads CSVQNYEQYF. The CDR3 DNA reads as TGCAGCGTCCAAAACTACGAGCAGTACTTC.

Only a few counts were recorded for this clone. The chain employs TRBV7-2 and TRBJ1-1; 7 positions agree with TRBD1. The germline V gene has CDR1 SGHTA and CDR2 FQGNSA. Trimming at V came to 4 bases and at J to 2 bases, leaving 13 bases not matched to a gene. The CDR3 extends over 17 amino acids. The CDR3 DNA is TGTGCCAGCAGCTCCCAGGCCCTCAACAGGGGCAACACTGAAGCTTTCTTT. Encoded protein: CASSSQALNRGNTEAFF.

The CDR3: CASTSTGQGALRDRAQHF. CDR3 nucleotide sequence: TGTGCCAGCACCTCCACGGGACAGGGGGCGCTAAGAGACCGGGCCCAGCATTTT. V gene TRBV28 combines with J gene TRBJ1-5, with 12 nucleotides matching TRBD1. The germline CDR1 and CDR2 sequences are MDHEN and SYDVKM. This CDR3 contains 18 residues. V gave up 7 bases and J gave up 11 bases; unmatched junction bases: 21. Looking up the rest from reference TRBV28 and TRBJ1-5 gives the full variable domain: DVKVTQSSRYLVKRTGEKVFLECVQDMDHENMFWYRQDPGLGLRLIYFSYDVKMKEKGDIPEGYSVSREKKERFSLILESASTNQTSMYLCASTSTGQGALRDRAQHFGDGTRLSIL.

V gene TRBV24-1 combines with J gene TRBJ1-3; D remains unclear. Trimming took off 4 bases at V and 0 bases at J, with 9 bases between the two ends. There are 15 residues in the CDR3. Germline V gives CDR1 KGHDR, CDR2 SFDVKD. In nucleotides, the CDR3 is TGTGCCACCAGTGACCTGACGGACTCTGGAAACACCATATATTTT. Translation: CATSDLTDSGNTIYF.

V usage is TRBV5-1 and J usage is TRBJ2-7; D remains unclear. The CDR3 consists of 14 residues. V was cut by 3 bases and J by 3 bases, with 13 bases left in between. From germline, CDR1 is SGHRS and CDR2 YFSETQ. The CDR3 loop reads CASSSRPQSYEQYF. DNA of the CDR3: TGCGCCAGCAGCTCCAGGCCGCAGAGCTACGAGCAGTACTTC.

V is TRBV7-9 and J is TRBJ1-2; the D gene is possibly TRBD1 (6 bases). The CDR3 length is 16 residues. CDR1 and CDR2 (germline): SEHNR, FQNEAQ (reference sequence). The ends were cut back, 7 bases at V and 2 bases at J, with 20 bases in the middle. The CDR3 loop reads CASNLEEYRENYGYTF. CDR3 DNA sequence: TGTGCCAGCAATCTAGAGGAGTACAGGGAGAACTATGGCTACACCTTC.

This chain links TRBV6-6 with TRBJ1-5; 11 bases match TRBD1. Germline V gives CDR1 MNHNY, CDR2 SVGAGI (reference sequence). CDR3 length equals 17 residues. With V trimmed by 5 bases and J by 3 bases, 9 bases remained unmatched. CDR3 sequence: CASSPARTGGFNQPQHF. In DNA form, the CDR3 reads TGTGCCAGCAGTCCCGCCCGGACAGGGGGCTTCAATCAGCCCCAGCATTTT.

The chain uses TRBV6-5 and TRBJ2-1, with 8 bases matching TRBD1. Germline CDR1 is MNHEY and CDR2 is SVGAGI. CDR3 length: 15 residues. The junction had 4 bases not matched to a gene; V was cut back by 0 bases and J by 6 bases. The CDR3 here is CASSYSTGVGNEQFF. The CDR3 region has the DNA TGTGCCAGCAGTTACTCGACAGGGGTAGGCAATGAGCAGTTCTTC.

The rearrangement links TRBV4-3 to TRBJ1-1; D remains ambiguous. V gave up 0 bases and J gave up 3 bases, with 14 bases separating them. CDR3 length: 16 residues. From germline, CDR1 is LGHNA and CDR2 YSLEER. The chain's CDR3 is CASSQDLSGYDTEAFF. CDR3 sequence (DNA): TGCGCCAGCAGCCAAGATTTGTCGGGGTATGACACTGAAGCTTTCTTT.

CDR3: CATSRVTGSEQYF. CDR3 nucleotides: TGTGCCACCAGCAGAGTTACAGGTAGCGAGCAGTACTTC. The chain couples TRBV15 to TRBJ2-7; tentatively, D is TRBD1 (5 bases). The CDR3 loop spans 13 amino acids. CDR1 is LNHNV, CDR2 YYDKDF, per germline (reference sequence). The V and J ends lost 1 base and 6 bases respectively, with 10 bases between them. The variable domain in full, with the rest retrieved from reference TRBV15 and TRBJ2-7, is DAMVIQNPRYQVTQFGKPVTLSCSQTLNHNVMYWYQQKSSQAPKLLFHYYDKDFNNEADTPDNFQSRRPNTSFCFLDIRSPGLGDTAMYLCATSRVTGSEQYFGPGTRLTVT.

V and J are TRBV14 and TRBJ1-6, with no clear D. The CDR3 has 13 amino acids. The germline V and J ends were trimmed by 3 bases and 9 bases, with 9 bases remaining between them. Germline assignment: CDR1 SGHDN and CDR2 FVKESK. Here the CDR3 reads CASSQSVGSPLHF. The CDR3 DNA is TGTGCCAGCAGCCAGAGTGTGGGTTCACCCCTCCACTTT.

As regards this clone: At the DNA level, this CDR3 is encoded by other sequences in the same sample as well. V gene TRBV4-3 combines with J gene TRBJ1-2, with 11 positions matching TRBD1. V lost 1 base, J lost 6 bases, and 1 base stayed unmatched. CDR1 is LGHNA, CDR2 YSLEER, per germline. There are 14 residues in the CDR3. The CDR3 is CASSQGTGGDGYTF. The DNA of the CDR3 is TGCGCCAGCAGCCAAGGGACAGGGGGCGATGGCTACACCTTC.

This clone has just one count. This rearrangement joins TRBV7-9 to TRBJ2-2; 9 bases match TRBD1. The CDR3 runs 16 residues. Germline trimming cut 3 bases from V and 2 bases from J; bases unmatched to any gene: 4. In germline, CDR1 is SEHNR, CDR2 FQNEAQ (reference sequence). The CDR3 is CASSFRDRVNTGELFF. CDR3 nucleotides: TGTGCCAGCAGCTTCCGGGACAGGGTCAACACCGGGGAGCTGTTTTTT.

This chain joins TRBV7-2 and TRBJ1-5; TRBD1 is a possible D gene (6 bases). There are 14 residues in the CDR3. Germline V gives CDR1 SGHTA, CDR2 FQGNSA. V was shortened by 3 bases and J by 5 bases, with 11 bases between the two germline ends. The CDR3 is CASSLGGRYQPQHF. The CDR3 DNA reads TGTGCCAGCAGCTTGGGGGGGCGATATCAGCCCCAGCATTTT. Based on the CDR3 plus reference TRBV7-2 and TRBJ1-5, the full variable domain is GAGVSQSPSNKVTEKGKDVELRCDPISGHTALYWYRQSLGQGLEFLIYFQGNSAPDKSGLPSDRFSAERTGGSVSTLTIQRTQQEDSAVYLCASSLGGRYQPQHFGDGTRLSIL.

The chain has TRBV24-1 and TRBJ1-2, with D possibly being TRBD1 (5 bases). Germline CDR1 KGHDR, CDR2 SFDVKD. The CDR3 runs to 12 residues. The germline V and J ends were trimmed by 7 bases and 4 bases, with 9 bases remaining between them. CDR3 nucleotide sequence: TGTGCCACCAGCCGGGACGGCTATGGCTACACCTTC. Its protein product is CATSRDGYGYTF.

This chain uses TRBV5-6 with TRBJ1-2; no reliable D call. CDR1 and CDR2 from the germline V gene are SGHDT and YYEEEE. The V end lost 4 bases, the J end lost 3 bases, and 7 bases lay between the germline ends. This CDR3 region has 12 residues. CDR3 bases: TGTGCCAGCAGCGGGATTGACTATGGCTACACCTTC. It yields the protein CASSGIDYGYTF. The complete variable domain, with remaining parts taken from reference TRBV5-6 and TRBJ1-2, reads DAGVTQSPTHLIKTRGQQVTLRCSPKSGHDTVSWYQQALGQGPQFIFQYYEEEERQRGNFPDRFSGHQFPNYSSELNVNALLLGDSALYLCASSGIDYGYTFGSGTRLTVV.

V gene TRBV4-2 combines with J gene TRBJ1-4; TRBD1 matches 7 bases. The CDR3 runs to 15 residues. Looked up from germline, CDR1 is LGHNA and CDR2 is YNFKEQ. V shed 1 base and J 5 bases; nucleotides not matched to a gene: 4. As DNA, the CDR3 is TGTGCCAGCAGCCAAGGGGCAGGGGGGAATGAAAAACTGTTTTTT. It is translated as CASSQGAGGNEKLFF.

The genes are TRBV7-3 and TRBJ1-1; 7 bases fit TRBD1. This CDR3 spans 15 amino acids. CDR1 is SGHTA and CDR2 is FQGTGA in the germline V gene. V gave up 5 bases and J gave up 0 bases; unmatched junction bases: 6. The CDR3 DNA follows: TGTGCCAGCAGCCCGGACAGGACGCTGAACACTGAAGCTTTCTTT. This gives the protein CASSPDRTLNTEAFF.

The V call is TRBV10-3, the J call TRBJ1-5; D unresolved. The CDR3 sequence is 15 residues long. Germline V lookup: CDR1 ENHRY, CDR2 SYGVKD. V was cut by 0 bases and J by 0 bases, with 6 bases left in between. The CDR3 bases are TGTGCCATCAGTGAGTCGGGGAGTAGCAATCAGCCCCAGCATTTT. Amino acids: CAISESGSSNQPQHF.